The following is a T cell receptor (beta chain) sequence with its context. Its specificity is not known. This specimen belongs to a study of T-cell reconstitution after alpha-beta-depleted transplantation in children. General study findings and limits: Two months or so post-transplant, alpha-beta T cells reportedly derived from several hundred expanded graft clones. Most T-cell counts and diversity one year after the transplant came from T cells that were newly produced. Some patients' high day-60 TCRbeta diversity was attributed to recipient cells surviving conditioning.

CDR1 is KGHSH, CDR2 LQKENI, per germline. The CDR3 is 16 residues long. The ends lost 3 bases at V and 2 bases at J; junction bases unmatched: 7. Unique molecular identifiers were incorporated into the prepared TCRbeta library. TCRdb fed the PCR reads into MiXCR, producing one record per CDR3 protein. The sample consists of 330,000 or so distinct CDR3 sequences, nearly 8% of them appearing once. This chain connects TRBV18 to TRBJ1-1; TRBD1 agrees at 9 bases. This clonotype was sampled from a female patient younger than 10 who had a stem cell transplant for Fanconi anemia, so the T cells may come from the graft donor. The input for sequencing was peripheral blood, taken 360 days after TCRalphabeta/CD19-depleted stem cell transplant. In DNA form, the CDR3 reads TGTGCCAGCTCACCTCGAGACAGGGGGTTTAACACTGAAGCTTTCTTT. Residues: CASSPRDRGFNTEAFF.